This T cell receptor (beta chain) was sequenced during a study of T cell responses to AZD1222 COVID-19 vaccine. Findings and caveats of the study: Compared with day 0, the breadth and depth of the Spike-specific TCR repertoire rose significantly after two doses of AZD1222.

The V gene's germline CDR1 is KGHDR and CDR2 SFDVKD. The CDR3 loop spans 16 amino acids. The V end lost 4 bases, the J end lost 1 base, and 12 bases lay between the germline ends. The method was immunoSEQ multiplex PCR; TCRdb's version includes in-frame clones alone and lacks a portion of them. The data show 190,000 or so clones, with more than 85% seen just once and nearly 3.5% held by the top ten. Comment on this clone: Its antigen is currently unknown.

The receptor comes from an adult who received the AZD1222 COVID-19 vaccine. Material: peripheral blood, obtained 28 days after the second AZD1222 dose. The chain employs TRBV24-1 and TRBJ2-2; possible D gene TRBD2, 6 bases. The CDR3 sequence: CATSDPGGGNTGELFF. DNA for the CDR3: TGTGCCACCAGTGACCCCGGGGGAGGGAACACCGGGGAGCTGTTTTTT.